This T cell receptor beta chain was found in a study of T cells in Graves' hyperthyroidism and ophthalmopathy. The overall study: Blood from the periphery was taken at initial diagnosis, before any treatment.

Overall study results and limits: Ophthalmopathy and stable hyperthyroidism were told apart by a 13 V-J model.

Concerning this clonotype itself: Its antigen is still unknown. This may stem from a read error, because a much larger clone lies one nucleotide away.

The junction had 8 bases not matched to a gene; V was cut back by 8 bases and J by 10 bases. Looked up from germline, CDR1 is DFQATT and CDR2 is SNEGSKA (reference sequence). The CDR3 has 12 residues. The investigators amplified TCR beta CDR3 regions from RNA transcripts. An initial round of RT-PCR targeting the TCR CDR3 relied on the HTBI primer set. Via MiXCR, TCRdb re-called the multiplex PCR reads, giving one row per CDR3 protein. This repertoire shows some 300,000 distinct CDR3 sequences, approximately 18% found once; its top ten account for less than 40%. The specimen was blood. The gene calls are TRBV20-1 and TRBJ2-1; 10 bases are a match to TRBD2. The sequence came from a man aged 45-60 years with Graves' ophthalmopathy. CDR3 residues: CSYTSGALEQFF. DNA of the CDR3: TGCAGTTATACTAGCGGGGCACTGGAGCAGTTCTTC.